This TCR beta chain appears in the sequencing data of a study of OX40 agonist ivuxolimab in advanced cancers. Trimming removed 6 bases at V and 5 bases at J, with 12 bases between. Germline values: CDR1 MRHNA, CDR2 SNTAGT. This CDR3 comprises 13 residues. Produced via immunoSEQ multiplex PCR; TCRdb's table is partial and in-frame only. The repertoire consists of roughly 89,000 clones, with 85% to 90% occurring once and the leading ten covering around 6%. The sequencing used CD4+ or CD8+ T cells sorted from blood, collected in a trial of the OX40 agonist ivuxolimab. This receptor was taken from an adult with an advanced solid tumor such as melanoma, head and neck, liver or kidney cancer. The chain is built from TRBV6-4 and TRBJ2-3; tentatively, D is TRBD2 (6 bases). Here the CDR3 DNA reads TGTGCCAGCAGCCTCGACGGGGGAGATACGCAGTATTTT. Translated, it gives CASSLDGGDTQYF.